This T cell receptor beta chain came from a study of CD8 T cells in ankylosing spondylitis. TCRdb used MiXCR to reprocess the 5' RACE reads, holding one entry per CDR3 protein. The table has about 360,000 distinct CDR3 sequences, 20% to 25% seen once. The V gene end was trimmed by 5 bases and the J gene end by 4 bases; junction bases not matched to a gene: 7. This CDR3 has 14 residues. Germline V gene sequence: CDR1 LGHNT, CDR2 FRNRAP. Sequencing input: blood, either unsorted or a sorted T cell fraction (not recorded which). The sequence was obtained from a male donor with ankylosing spondylitis or in good health (not recorded which). This chain uses TRBV12-5 with TRBJ2-5; 7 positions agree with TRBD1. CDR3 DNA sequence: TGTGCTAGTGGTGCAACAGGGGAGCCAGAGACCCAGTACTTC. Residues: CASGATGEPETQYF.